This TCR beta chain is from a study of cytomegalovirus exposure and HLA in healthy donors. Study-level results: According to an earlier analysis, most TCR beta V segments yielded productive rearrangements about 87% or about 30% of the time. Per published reports, the classifier diagnosed cytomegalovirus status with high specificity and sensitivity. It was in a later analysis that TCR association rates were seen to vary by HLA locus, highest for DRB1 and lowest for HLA-C. A later analysis linked a missense DCLRE1C variant to TCR beta V- and J-gene trimming.

Researchers ran the PCR with 60 Vbeta and 13 Jbeta primers. The method was immunoSEQ multiplex PCR; TCRdb's version includes in-frame clones alone and lacks a portion of them. The sample shows about 98,000 clones, around 80% of them seen only once. Note on this clone: Its target is unknown.

This CDR3 has 14 residues. With 3 bases removed from V and 3 bases from J, the gap between germline ends came to 8 bases. Germline-derived CDR1 and CDR2 are MRHNA and SNTAGT. The sample comprised PBMCs. This receptor was obtained from a man between 60 and 70 years old in good health and CMV-seropositive. This chain connects TRBV6-4 to TRBJ2-2; D may be TRBD2 (5 bases). As DNA, the CDR3 is TGTGCCAGCAGTGAGAAGGGAGACACCGGGGAGCTGTTTTTT. Translated, it gives CASSEKGDTGELFF.